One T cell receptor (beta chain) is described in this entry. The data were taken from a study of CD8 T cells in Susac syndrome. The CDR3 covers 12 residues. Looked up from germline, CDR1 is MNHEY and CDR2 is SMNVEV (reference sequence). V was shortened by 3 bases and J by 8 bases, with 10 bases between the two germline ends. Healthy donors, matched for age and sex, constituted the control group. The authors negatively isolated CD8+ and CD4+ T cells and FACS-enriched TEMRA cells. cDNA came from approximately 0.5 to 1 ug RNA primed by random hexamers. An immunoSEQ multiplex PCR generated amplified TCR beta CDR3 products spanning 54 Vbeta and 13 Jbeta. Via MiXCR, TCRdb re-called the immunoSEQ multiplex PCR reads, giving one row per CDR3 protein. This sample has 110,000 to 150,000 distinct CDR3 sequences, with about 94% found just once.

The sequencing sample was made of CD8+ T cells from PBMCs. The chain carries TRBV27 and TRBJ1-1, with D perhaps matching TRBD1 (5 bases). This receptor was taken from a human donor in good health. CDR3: CASSFTGEEAFF. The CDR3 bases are TGTGCCAGCAGTTTCACGGGGGAGGAAGCTTTCTTT.